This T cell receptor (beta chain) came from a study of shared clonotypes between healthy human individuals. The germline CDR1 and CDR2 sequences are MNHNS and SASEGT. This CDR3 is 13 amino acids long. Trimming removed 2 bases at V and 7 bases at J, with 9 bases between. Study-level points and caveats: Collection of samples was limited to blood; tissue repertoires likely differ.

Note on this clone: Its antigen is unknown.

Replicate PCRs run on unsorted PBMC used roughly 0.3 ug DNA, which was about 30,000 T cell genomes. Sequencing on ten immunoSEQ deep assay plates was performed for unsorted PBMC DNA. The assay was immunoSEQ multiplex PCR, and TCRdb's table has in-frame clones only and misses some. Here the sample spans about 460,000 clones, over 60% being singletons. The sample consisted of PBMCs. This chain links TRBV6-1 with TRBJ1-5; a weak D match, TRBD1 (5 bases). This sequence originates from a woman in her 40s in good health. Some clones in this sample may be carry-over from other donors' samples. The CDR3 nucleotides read TGTGCCAGCAGTGAACAGGGAGAGCAGCCCCAGCATTTT. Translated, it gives CASSEQGEQPQHF.